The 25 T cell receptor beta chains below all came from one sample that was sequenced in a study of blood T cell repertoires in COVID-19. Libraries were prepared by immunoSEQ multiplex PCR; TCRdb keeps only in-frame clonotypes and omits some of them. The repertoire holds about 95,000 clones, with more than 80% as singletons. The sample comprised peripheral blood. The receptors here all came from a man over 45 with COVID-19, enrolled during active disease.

CDR3 region: CASSHGQGLKLFF. The CDR3 DNA sequence: TGTGCCAGCAGCCATGGACAGGGTCTCAAACTGTTTTTT. This sequence joins TRBV5-4 and TRBJ1-4; TRBD1 matches at 8 bases. CDR1 and CDR2 from the germline V gene are SGHNT and YYREEE (reference sequence). Losses at the gene ends were 4 bases for V and 11 bases for J; bases not matched to a gene: 7. This CDR3 has 13 amino acids.

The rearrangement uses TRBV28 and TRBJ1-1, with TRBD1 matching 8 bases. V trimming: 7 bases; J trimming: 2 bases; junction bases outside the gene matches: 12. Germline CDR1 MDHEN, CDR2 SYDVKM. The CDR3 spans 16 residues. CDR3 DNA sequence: TGTGCCAGCAAAGGACAGGGACGGTCCATTAACACTGAAGCTTTCTTT. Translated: CASKGQGRSINTEAFF.

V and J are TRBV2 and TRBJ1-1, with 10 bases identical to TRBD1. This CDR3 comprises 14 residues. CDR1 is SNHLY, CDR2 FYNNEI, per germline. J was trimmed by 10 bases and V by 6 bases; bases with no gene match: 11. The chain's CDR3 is CASRGDRGPQAAFF. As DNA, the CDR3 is TGTGCCAGCAGGGGGGACAGGGGCCCCCAAGCAGCTTTCTTT.

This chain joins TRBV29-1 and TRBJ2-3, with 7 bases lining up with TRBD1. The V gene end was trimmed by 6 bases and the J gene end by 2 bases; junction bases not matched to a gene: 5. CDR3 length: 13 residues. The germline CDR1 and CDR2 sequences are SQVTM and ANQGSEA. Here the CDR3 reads CSVTDRATDTQYF. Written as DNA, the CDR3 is TGCAGCGTCACCGACAGGGCCACAGATACGCAGTATTTT.

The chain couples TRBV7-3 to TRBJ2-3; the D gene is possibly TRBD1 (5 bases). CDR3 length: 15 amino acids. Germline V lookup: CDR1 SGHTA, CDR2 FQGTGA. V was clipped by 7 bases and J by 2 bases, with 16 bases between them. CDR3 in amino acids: CASTPGYTNTDTQYF. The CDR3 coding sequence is TGTGCCAGCACCCCAGGGTATACTAACACAGATACGCAGTATTTT.

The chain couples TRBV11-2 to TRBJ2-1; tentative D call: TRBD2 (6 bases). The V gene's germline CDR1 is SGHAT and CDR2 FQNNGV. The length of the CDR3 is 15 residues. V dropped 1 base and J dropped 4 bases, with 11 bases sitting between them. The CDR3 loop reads CASSLGGTQYNEQFF. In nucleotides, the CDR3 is TGTGCCAGCAGCTTAGGCGGGACTCAGTACAATGAGCAGTTCTTC.

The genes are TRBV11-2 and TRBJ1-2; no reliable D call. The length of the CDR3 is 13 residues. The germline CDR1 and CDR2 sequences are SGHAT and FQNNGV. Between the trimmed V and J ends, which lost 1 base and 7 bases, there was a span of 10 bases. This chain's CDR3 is CASSLANGGGYTF. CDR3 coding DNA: TGTGCCAGCAGCTTAGCTAACGGAGGTGGCTACACCTTC.

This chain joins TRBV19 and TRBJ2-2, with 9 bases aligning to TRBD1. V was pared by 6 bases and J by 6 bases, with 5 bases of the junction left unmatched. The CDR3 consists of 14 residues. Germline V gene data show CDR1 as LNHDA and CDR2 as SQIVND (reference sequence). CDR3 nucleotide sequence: TGTGCCAGTAGAACAGGGGGCAGGGCCGGGGAGCTGTTTTTT. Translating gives CASRTGGRAGELFF.

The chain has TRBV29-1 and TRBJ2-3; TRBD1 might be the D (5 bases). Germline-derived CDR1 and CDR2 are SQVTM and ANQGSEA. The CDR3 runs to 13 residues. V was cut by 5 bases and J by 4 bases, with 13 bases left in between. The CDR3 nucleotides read TGCAGCGTTAAACCGCAGGGCCCAGATACGCAGTATTTT. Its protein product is CSVKPQGPDTQYF.

CDR3 loop: CATSGGFGSEQFF. The CDR3 DNA reads TGTGCCACAAGCGGGGGTTTCGGCAGTGAGCAGTTCTTC. The chain combines TRBV7-9 with TRBJ2-1, with TRBD2 identical over 8 bases. The ends lost 10 bases at V and 9 bases at J; junction bases unmatched: 11. This CDR3 spans 13 amino acids. CDR1 is SEHNR and CDR2 is FQNEAQ in the germline V gene (reference sequence).

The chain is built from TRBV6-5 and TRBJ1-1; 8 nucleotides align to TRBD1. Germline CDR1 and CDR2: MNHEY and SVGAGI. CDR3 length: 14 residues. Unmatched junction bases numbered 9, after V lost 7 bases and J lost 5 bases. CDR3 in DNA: TGTGCCAGCACCCAGACAGGGGCCATTACTGAAGCTTTCTTT. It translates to CASTQTGAITEAFF.

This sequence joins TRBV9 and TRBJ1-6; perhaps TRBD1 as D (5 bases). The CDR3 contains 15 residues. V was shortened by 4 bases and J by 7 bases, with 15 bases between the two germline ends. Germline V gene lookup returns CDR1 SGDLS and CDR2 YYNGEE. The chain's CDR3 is CASSLAEGRNSPLHF. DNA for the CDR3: TGTGCCAGCAGCCTCGCGGAGGGGAGAAATTCACCCCTCCACTTT.

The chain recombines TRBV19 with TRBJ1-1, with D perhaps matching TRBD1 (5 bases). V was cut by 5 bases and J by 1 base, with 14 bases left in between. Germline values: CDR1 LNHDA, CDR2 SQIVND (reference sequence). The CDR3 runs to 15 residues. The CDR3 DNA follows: TGTGCCAGTAGTCCCCATATGGGGGGGAACACTGAAGCTTTCTTT. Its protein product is CASSPHMGGNTEAFF. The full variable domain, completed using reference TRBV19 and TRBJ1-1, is DGGITQSPKYLFRKEGQNVTLSCEQNLNHDAMYWYRQDPGQGLRLIYYSQIVNDFQKGDIAEGYSVSREKKESFPLTVTSAQKNPTAFYLCASSPHMGGNTEAFFGQGTRLTVV.

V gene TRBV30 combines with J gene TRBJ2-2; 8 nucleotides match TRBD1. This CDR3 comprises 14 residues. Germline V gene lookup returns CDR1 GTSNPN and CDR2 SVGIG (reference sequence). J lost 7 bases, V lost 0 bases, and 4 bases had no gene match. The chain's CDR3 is CAWSVGTGHGELFF. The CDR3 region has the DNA TGTGCCTGGAGTGTCGGGACAGGTCACGGGGAGCTGTTTTTT.

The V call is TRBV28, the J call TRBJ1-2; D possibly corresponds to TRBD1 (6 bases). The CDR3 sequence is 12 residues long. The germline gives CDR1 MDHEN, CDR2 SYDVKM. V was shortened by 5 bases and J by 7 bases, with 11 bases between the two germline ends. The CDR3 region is CASSLRGGGYTF. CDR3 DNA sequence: TGTGCCAGCAGTCTGAGGGGGGGTGGCTACACCTTC.

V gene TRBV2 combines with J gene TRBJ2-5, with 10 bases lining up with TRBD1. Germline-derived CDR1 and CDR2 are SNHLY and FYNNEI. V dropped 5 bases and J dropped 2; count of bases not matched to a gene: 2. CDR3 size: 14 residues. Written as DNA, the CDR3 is TGTGCCAGCAGTAAGGACAGGGGGCAAGAGACCCAGTACTTC. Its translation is CASSKDRGQETQYF.

The CDR3 DNA follows: TGTGCCAGCAGCCAGGGGGGACCGATAATGAACACTGAAGCTTTCTTT. Protein product: CASSQGGPIMNTEAFF. The chain recombines TRBV6-6 with TRBJ1-1; 7 bases match TRBD1. This CDR3 region has 16 residues. After removal of 6 bases from V and 0 bases from J, the junction contained 10 bases not matched to a gene. Germline V CDR1 and CDR2: MNHNY, SVGAGI (reference sequence).

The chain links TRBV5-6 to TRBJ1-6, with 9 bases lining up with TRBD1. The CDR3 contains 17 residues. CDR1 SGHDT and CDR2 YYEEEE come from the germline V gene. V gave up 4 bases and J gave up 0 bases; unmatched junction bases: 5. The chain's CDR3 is CASSPGTGSSYNSPLHF. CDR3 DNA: TGTGCCAGCAGCCCAGGGACAGGGAGCTCCTATAATTCACCCCTCCACTTT.

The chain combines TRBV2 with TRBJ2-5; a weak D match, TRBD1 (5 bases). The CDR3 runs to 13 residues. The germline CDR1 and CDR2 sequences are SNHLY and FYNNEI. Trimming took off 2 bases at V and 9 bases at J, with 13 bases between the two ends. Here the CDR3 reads CASSERTLGAQYF. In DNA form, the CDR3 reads TGTGCCAGCAGTGAACGAACCTTAGGGGCCCAGTACTTC.

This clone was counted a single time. The CDR3 nucleotides are TGTGCCATCAGTGATAGGGGACAGGGAGGGCCGAACACTGAAGCTTTCTTT. This translates into CAISDRGQGGPNTEAFF. This chain uses TRBV10-3 with TRBJ1-1; 9 positions agree with TRBD1. The CDR3 is made up of 17 amino acids. The V segment lost 3 bases and the J segment 1 base; nucleotides outside the gene matches: 9. From germline, CDR1 is ENHRY and CDR2 SYGVKD.

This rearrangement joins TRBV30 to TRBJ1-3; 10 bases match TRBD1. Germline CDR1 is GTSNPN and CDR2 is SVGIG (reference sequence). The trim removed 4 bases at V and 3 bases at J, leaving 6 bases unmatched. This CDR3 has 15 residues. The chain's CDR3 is CAWNSGQGGGNTIYF. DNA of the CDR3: TGTGCCTGGAACTCCGGACAGGGGGGTGGAAACACCATATATTTT.

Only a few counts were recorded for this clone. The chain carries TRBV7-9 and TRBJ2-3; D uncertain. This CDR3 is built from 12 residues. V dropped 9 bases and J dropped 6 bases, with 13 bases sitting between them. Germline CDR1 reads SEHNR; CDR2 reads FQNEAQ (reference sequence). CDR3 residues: CASMVSVDTQYF. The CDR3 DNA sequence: TGTGCCAGTATGGTATCGGTTGATACGCAGTATTTT.

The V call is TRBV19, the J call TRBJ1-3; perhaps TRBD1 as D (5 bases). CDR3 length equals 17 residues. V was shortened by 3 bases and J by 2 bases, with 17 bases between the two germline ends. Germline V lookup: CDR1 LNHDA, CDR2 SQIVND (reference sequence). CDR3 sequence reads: CASSMAPGFRTGNTIYF. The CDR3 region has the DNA TGTGCCAGTAGTATGGCCCCAGGGTTTCGCACTGGAAACACCATATATTTT.

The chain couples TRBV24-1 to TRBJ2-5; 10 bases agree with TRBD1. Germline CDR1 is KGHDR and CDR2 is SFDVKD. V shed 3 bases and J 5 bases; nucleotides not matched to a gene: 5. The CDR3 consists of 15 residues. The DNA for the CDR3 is TGTGCCACCAGTGATGACAGGGGGCTCGGGGAGACCCAGTACTTC. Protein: CATSDDRGLGETQYF.

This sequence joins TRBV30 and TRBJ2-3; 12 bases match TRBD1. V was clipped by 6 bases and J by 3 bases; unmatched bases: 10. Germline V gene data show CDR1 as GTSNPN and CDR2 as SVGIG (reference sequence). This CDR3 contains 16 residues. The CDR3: CACAVRDRGLTDTQYF. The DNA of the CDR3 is TGTGCCTGCGCTGTCCGGGACAGGGGGCTAACAGATACGCAGTATTTT. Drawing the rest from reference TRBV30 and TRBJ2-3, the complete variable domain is SQTIHQWPATLVQPVGSPLSLECTVEGTSNPNLYWYRQAAGRGLQLLFYSVGIGQISSEVPQNLSASRPQDRQFILSSKKLLLSDSGFYLCACAVRDRGLTDTQYFGPGTRLTVL.